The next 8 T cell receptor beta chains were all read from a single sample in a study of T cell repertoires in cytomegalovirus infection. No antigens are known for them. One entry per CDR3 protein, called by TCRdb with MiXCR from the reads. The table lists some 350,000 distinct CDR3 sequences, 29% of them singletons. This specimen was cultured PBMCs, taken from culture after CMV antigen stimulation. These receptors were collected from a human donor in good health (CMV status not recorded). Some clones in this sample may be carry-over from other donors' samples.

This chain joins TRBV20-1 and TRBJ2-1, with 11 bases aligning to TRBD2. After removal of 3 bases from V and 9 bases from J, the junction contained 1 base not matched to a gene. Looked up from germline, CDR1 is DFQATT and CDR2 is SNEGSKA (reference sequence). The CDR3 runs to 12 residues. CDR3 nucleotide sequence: TGCAGTGCTAGTCTAGCGGGAGGTGAGCAGTTCTTC. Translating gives CSASLAGGEQFF.

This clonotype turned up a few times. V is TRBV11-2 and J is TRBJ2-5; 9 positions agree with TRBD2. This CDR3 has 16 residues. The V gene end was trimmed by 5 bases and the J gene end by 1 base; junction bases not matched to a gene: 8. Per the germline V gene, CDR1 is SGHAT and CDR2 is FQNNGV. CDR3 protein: CASSPLAGALQETQYF. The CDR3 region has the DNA TGTGCCAGCAGCCCTTTAGCGGGGGCGCTCCAAGAGACCCAGTACTTC.

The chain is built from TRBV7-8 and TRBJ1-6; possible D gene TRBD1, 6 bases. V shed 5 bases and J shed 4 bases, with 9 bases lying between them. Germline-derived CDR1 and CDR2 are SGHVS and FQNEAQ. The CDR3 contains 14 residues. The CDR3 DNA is TGTGCCAGCAGCACAGGGACGTATAATTCACCCCTCCACTTT. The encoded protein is CASSTGTYNSPLHF.

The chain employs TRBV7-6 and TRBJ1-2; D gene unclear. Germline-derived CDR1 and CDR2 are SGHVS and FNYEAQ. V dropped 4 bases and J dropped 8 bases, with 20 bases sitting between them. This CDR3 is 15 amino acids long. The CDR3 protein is CASSSRKLQSSGYTF. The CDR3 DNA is TGTGCCAGCAGCTCCCGAAAGCTTCAGTCTAGCGGCTACACCTTC.

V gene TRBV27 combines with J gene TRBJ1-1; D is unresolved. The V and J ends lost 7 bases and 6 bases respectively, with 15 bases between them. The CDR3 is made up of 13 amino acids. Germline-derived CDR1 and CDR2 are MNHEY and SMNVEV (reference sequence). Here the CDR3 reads CASTLWGGSEAFF. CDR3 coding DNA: TGTGCCAGCACCCTATGGGGAGGGTCTGAAGCTTTCTTT.

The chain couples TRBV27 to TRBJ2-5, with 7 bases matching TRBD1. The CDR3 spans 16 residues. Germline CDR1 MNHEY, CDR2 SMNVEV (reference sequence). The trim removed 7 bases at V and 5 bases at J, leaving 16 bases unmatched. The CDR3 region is CASTARGRGLGETQYF. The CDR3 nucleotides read TGTGCCAGCACAGCGAGGGGAAGGGGGCTGGGGGAGACCCAGTACTTC.

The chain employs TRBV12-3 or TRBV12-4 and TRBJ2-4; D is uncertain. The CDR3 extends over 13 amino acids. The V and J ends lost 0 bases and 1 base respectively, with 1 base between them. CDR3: CASSLAAKNIQYF. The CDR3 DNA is TGTGCCAGCAGTTTAGCGGCCAAAAACATTCAGTACTTC.

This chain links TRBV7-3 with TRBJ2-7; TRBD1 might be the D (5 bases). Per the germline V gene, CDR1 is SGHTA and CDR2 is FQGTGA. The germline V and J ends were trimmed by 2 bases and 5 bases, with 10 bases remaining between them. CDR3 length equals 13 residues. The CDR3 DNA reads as TGTGCCAGCAGCTTAGACAGAAGGCACGAGCAGTACTTC. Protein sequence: CASSLDRRHEQYF.